Presented here are 17 T cell receptor beta chains from one specimen sequenced in a study of cytomegalovirus exposure and HLA in healthy donors. Clones were read by immunoSEQ multiplex PCR, and TCRdb kept only the in-frame ones, dropping some. The sample lists roughly 260,000 clones; approximately 87% were seen once. Sequenced sample: PBMCs. These receptors were obtained from a man aged 18 to 30 in good health and CMV-seronegative.

This clone has just one count. The J gene is TRBJ1-5, the V gene TRBV7-9; no definite D call. Germline-derived CDR1 and CDR2 are SEHNR and FQNEAQ (reference sequence). This CDR3 has 14 amino acids. V lost 3 bases, J lost 9 bases, and 15 bases lay in between. The CDR3 protein is CASSLGRTSAPQHF. In nucleotides, the CDR3 is TGTGCCAGCAGCTTGGGCAGGACTTCCGCGCCCCAGCATTTT.

V and J are TRBV7-8 and TRBJ2-5; the match to TRBD2 covers 9 bases. This CDR3 region has 18 residues. The V segment lost 5 bases and the J segment 1 base; nucleotides outside the gene matches: 14. Germline CDR1 and CDR2: SGHVS and FQNEAQ. CDR3: CASSPRAGLAGFQETQYF. The CDR3 nucleotides read TGTGCCAGCAGCCCGAGGGCTGGGCTAGCGGGGTTCCAAGAGACCCAGTACTTC.

J is TRBJ2-7 and V is TRBV7-2, with 11 bases matching TRBD1. Germline V gene sequence: CDR1 SGHTA, CDR2 FQGNSA. V shed 5 bases, J shed 0 bases, and the junction held 6 bases outside the gene matches. This CDR3 spans 16 amino acids. CDR3 in amino acids: CASSRSGTGGSYEQYF. The CDR3, as DNA: TGTGCCAGCAGCCGATCCGGGACAGGGGGCTCCTACGAGCAGTACTTC.

This rearrangement joins TRBV6-5 to TRBJ2-7; TRBD2 aligns across 7 bases. The CDR3 totals 11 residues. From germline, CDR1 is MNHEY and CDR2 SVGAGI. V trimming: 8 bases; J trimming: 12 bases; junction bases outside the gene matches: 10. The DNA for the CDR3 is TGTGCCAGCCGGGGGGTTTTGGGGCTGTACTTC. Amino acid sequence: CASRGVLGLYF.

This chain joins TRBV6-6 and TRBJ1-5; 9 bases are shared with TRBD1. Germline lookup yields CDR1 MNHNY and CDR2 SVGAGI (reference sequence). The J segment lost 6 bases and the V segment lost 6 bases, leaving 6 bases of the junction unmatched. This CDR3 region has 14 residues. The CDR3 DNA is TGTGCCAGCAGGCCGACAGGGGGAGGTCAGCCCCAGCATTTT. It encodes CASRPTGGGQPQHF.

The chain links TRBV4-3 to TRBJ2-5; 11 bases line up with TRBD2. The CDR3 length is 17 residues. Trimming removed 0 bases from V and 7 bases from J; junction bases left unmatched: 10. The germline CDR1 and CDR2 sequences are LGHNA and YSLEER. This CDR3 is CASSQDSGTSGRGTQYF. The CDR3 region has the DNA TGCGCCAGCAGCCAAGATAGCGGGACTAGCGGAAGGGGGACCCAGTACTTC.

J is TRBJ2-2 and V is TRBV11-3; tentative D call: TRBD2 (6 bases). V gave up 1 base and J gave up 5 bases, with 11 bases separating them. The CDR3 spans 15 residues. Germline values: CDR1 SGHNT, CDR2 YENEEA. The CDR3: CASSLVSGSTGELFF. In DNA, the CDR3 is TGTGCCAGCAGCTTAGTTAGCGGCAGTACCGGGGAGCTGTTTTTT.

This chain uses TRBV10-3 with TRBJ2-7; weak D call: TRBD2 (5 bases). V was trimmed by 2 bases and J by 7 bases, leaving 15 bases between them. The CDR3 loop spans 14 amino acids. Germline-derived CDR1 and CDR2 are ENHRY and SYGVKD. DNA for the CDR3: TGTGCCATCAGTGAGCGGGGTGGGAAATCGGAGCAGTACTTC. Translated: CAISERGGKSEQYF.

V usage is TRBV7-6 and J usage is TRBJ2-7; 11 bases are shared with TRBD2. The CDR3 contains 16 residues. Germline V gene sequence: CDR1 SGHVS, CDR2 FNYEAQ. V gave up 4 bases and J gave up 0 bases; unmatched junction bases: 5. The CDR3 nucleotides read TGTGCCAGCAGCTCCTTAGCGGGAGGGGTCTCCTACGAGCAGTACTTC. It encodes CASSSLAGGVSYEQYF.

The V call is TRBV9, the J call TRBJ2-5; D may be TRBD2 (6 bases). CDR1 and CDR2 (germline): SGDLS, YYNGEE. The V end was cut by 6 bases, the J end by 5 bases, with 14 bases between. This CDR3 region has 13 residues. The CDR3: CASNGGLLETQYF. Here the CDR3 DNA reads TGTGCCAGCAACGGGGGACTGCTCGAGACCCAGTACTTC.

This sequence joins TRBV27 and TRBJ2-7; D may be TRBD2 (6 bases). This CDR3 spans 14 amino acids. V was cut by 6 bases and J by 5 bases, with 17 bases left in between. CDR1 MNHEY and CDR2 SMNVEV come from the germline V gene (reference sequence). This CDR3 reads CASSLLGGAHEQYF. The DNA of the CDR3 is TGTGCCAGCAGCCTACTTGGCGGGGCCCACGAGCAGTACTTC.

The chain has TRBV4-3 and TRBJ2-2; TRBD1 might be the D (6 bases). V was cut by 7 bases and J by 2 bases, with 11 bases left in between. The CDR3 covers 14 residues. Germline V lookup: CDR1 LGHNA, CDR2 YSLEER. The CDR3, as DNA: TGCGCCAGCACACCGACAGGAAACACCGGGGAGCTGTTTTTT. It specifies CASTPTGNTGELFF.

CDR3 in amino acids: CASSQVAGGWETQYF. CDR3 nucleotide sequence: TGCGCCAGCAGCCAAGTTGCGGGGGGATGGGAGACCCAGTACTTC. The genes are TRBV4-1 and TRBJ2-5; TRBD2 aligns across 8 bases. Losses at the gene ends were 1 base for V and 5 bases for J; bases not matched to a gene: 6. Germline V lookup: CDR1 MGHRA, CDR2 YSYEKL. This CDR3 spans 15 amino acids.

This chain uses TRBV29-1 with TRBJ2-3; 8 bases line up with TRBD2. The V gene's germline CDR1 is SQVTM and CDR2 ANQGSEA. The CDR3 is 14 amino acids. V gave up 6 bases and J gave up 4 bases; unmatched junction bases: 9. In DNA, the CDR3 is TGCAGCGTGGGACCCGGGGGGGCCCCAGATACGCAGTATTTT. Its translation is CSVGPGGAPDTQYF.

This clone appeared a few times. The V and J genes are TRBV28 and TRBJ1-2, with TRBD1 matching over 9 bases. Trimming removed 4 bases from V and 7 bases from J; junction bases left unmatched: 10. Germline CDR1 MDHEN, CDR2 SYDVKM. This CDR3 region has 15 residues. Here the CDR3 reads CASSSGQQGAGGYTF. CDR3 nucleotides: TGTGCCAGCAGTTCTGGACAACAGGGGGCGGGTGGCTACACCTTC.

The chain joins TRBV9 to TRBJ2-5; D call uncertain. The germline CDR1 and CDR2 sequences are SGDLS and YYNGEE. V was trimmed by 4 bases and J by 7 bases, leaving 14 bases between them. This CDR3 comprises 13 residues. CDR3 nucleotides: TGTGCCAGCAGCCGAGTCAACCACGGGACCCAGTACTTC. This sequence encodes CASSRVNHGTQYF.

The table lists this clone with a count of one. The chain couples TRBV4-1 to TRBJ1-6, with D possibly being TRBD1 (5 bases). CDR1 and CDR2 from the germline V gene are MGHRA and YSYEKL. Trimming removed 5 bases from V and 9 bases from J, with 20 bases in between. The CDR3 contains 16 residues. Written as DNA, the CDR3 is TGCGCCAGCAGCACATCCGCGGGGGTCCCTTTTTCACCCCTCCACTTT. This codes for CASSTSAGVPFSPLHF.